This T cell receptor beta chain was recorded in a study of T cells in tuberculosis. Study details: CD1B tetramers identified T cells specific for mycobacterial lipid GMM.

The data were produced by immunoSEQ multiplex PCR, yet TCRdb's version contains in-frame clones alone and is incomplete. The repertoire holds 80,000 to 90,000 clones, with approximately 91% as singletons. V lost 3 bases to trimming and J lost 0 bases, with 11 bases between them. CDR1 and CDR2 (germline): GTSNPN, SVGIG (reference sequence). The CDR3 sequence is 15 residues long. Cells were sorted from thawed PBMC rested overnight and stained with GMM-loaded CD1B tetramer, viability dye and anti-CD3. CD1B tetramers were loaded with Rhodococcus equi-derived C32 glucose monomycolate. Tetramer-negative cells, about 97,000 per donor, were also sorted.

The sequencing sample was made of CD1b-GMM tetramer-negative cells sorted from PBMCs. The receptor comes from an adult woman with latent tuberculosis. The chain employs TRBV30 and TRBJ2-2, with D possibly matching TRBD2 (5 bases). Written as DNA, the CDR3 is TGTGCCTGGAGGTCCCCAGCGGCGAACACCGGGGAGCTGTTTTTT. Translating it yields CAWRSPAANTGELFF.